A few counts support the clone carrying this T cell receptor beta chain. The antigen remains unidentified. Assay runs were performed at deep level. The protocol was immunoSEQ multiplex PCR, while the TCRdb copy is restricted to in-frame clones and leaves out a portion. The table lists about 660,000 clones, roughly 70% of them singletons. The CDR3 has 11 amino acids. Germline CDR1 is SNHLY and CDR2 is FYNNEI. The data were obtained in a study of shared clonotypes between healthy human individuals. Study-wide findings and caveats: Some clonotypes were shared by all four sorted-subset donors, while others were not shared. The non-shared ones had lower generation probabilities than the shared ones. The low donor count limited represented genetic and exposure-history diversity. Despite large depth, sorted-subset datasets appeared incompletely sequenced.

The rearrangement joins TRBV2 to TRBJ1-3; D call uncertain. Sequenced material: memory CD4+ T cells sorted from blood. The subset was: CD45RA-negative fraction. The clonotype comes from a woman in her twenties or thirties in good health. CDR3 sequence reads: CIGFPGNTIYF. The CDR3 DNA reads as TGTATTGGGTTTCCTGGAAACACCATATATTTT.